These 14 T cell receptor beta chains were sequenced from one sample in a study of control samples from healthy donors and cancer patients. Profiling relied on immunoSEQ multiplex PCR, and the TCRdb table lists in-frame clones only, not all of them. The sample gives approximately 40,000 clones, about three quarters of which show up once; 17% is in the top ten. Sequencing was carried out using formalin-fixed, paraffin-embedded tissue. These receptors all stem from a male donor with melanoma.

The V call is TRBV27, the J call TRBJ1-1, with D tentatively TRBD1 (5 bases). The CDR3 is made up of 14 amino acids. Deletions cut 2 bases from V and 1 base from J, with 8 bases between. Germline V gives CDR1 MNHEY, CDR2 SMNVEV (reference sequence). This CDR3 reads CASSLAGGNTEAFF. CDR3 sequence (DNA): TGTGCCAGCAGTTTAGCGGGGGGGAACACTGAAGCTTTCTTT.

V gene TRBV9 combines with J gene TRBJ2-1; D is possibly TRBD2 (6 bases). Germline CDR1 reads SGDLS; CDR2 reads YYNGEE. Trimming cost V 3 bases and J 0 bases, with 13 bases left between them. This CDR3 is built from 16 residues. CDR3 bases: TGTGCCAGCAGCGCCGATCCTAGCGCCTCCTACAATGAGCAGTTCTTC. This translates into CASSADPSASYNEQFF.

The chain carries TRBV15 and TRBJ1-1, with 9 bases lining up with TRBD1. The CDR3 contains 14 residues. The V and J ends lost 9 bases and 3 bases, in that order; junction bases with no gene match: 8. CDR1 is LNHNV, CDR2 YYDKDF, per germline (reference sequence). The DNA for the CDR3 is TGTGCCACGACCCGGGACAGGGTCTACACTGAAGCTTTCTTT. Protein product: CATTRDRVYTEAFF.

The chain recombines TRBV7-2 with TRBJ2-1; D gene ambiguous. Between the trimmed V and J ends, which lost 5 bases and 7 bases, there was a span of 9 bases. Germline V gene data show CDR1 as SGHTA and CDR2 as FQGNSA. This CDR3 comprises 12 residues. The DNA of the CDR3 is TGTGCCAGCAGCCACCGTTTTAATGAGCAGTTCTTC. Encoded protein: CASSHRFNEQFF.

This clone came up once. The rearrangement uses TRBV7-9 and TRBJ2-7; maybe TRBD1 (5 bases). Germline assignment: CDR1 SEHNR and CDR2 FQNEAQ (reference sequence). Trimming cost V 1 base and J 1 base, with 8 bases left between them. The CDR3 covers 14 residues. This chain's CDR3 is CASSLEDMSYEQYF. The CDR3 region has the DNA TGTGCCAGCAGCTTAGAGGACATGTCCTACGAGCAGTACTTC.

This clone was observed a single time. This sequence joins TRBV28 and TRBJ1-2; no clear D gene. Germline CDR1 and CDR2: MDHEN and SYDVKM. The CDR3 runs to 15 residues. V gave up 5 bases and J gave up 4 bases, with 17 bases separating them. Here the CDR3 reads CASSPDLVTFYGYTF. CDR3 DNA sequence: TGTGCCAGCAGTCCCGACCTAGTAACCTTCTATGGCTACACCTTC.

This chain links TRBV5-1 with TRBJ2-7, with 8 bases that match TRBD1. Germline V CDR1 and CDR2: SGHRS, YFSETQ. This CDR3 contains 13 residues. V shed 4 bases and J 5 bases; nucleotides not matched to a gene: 5. The DNA for the CDR3 is TGCGCCAGCAGCCTCGGACAGGGCAACGAGCAGTACTTC. Protein: CASSLGQGNEQYF.

The CDR3 DNA reads TGTGCCAGCAGCTTACAGGGTGGCACAGATACGCAGTATTTT. It specifies CASSLQGGTDTQYF. The V and J genes are TRBV7-3 and TRBJ2-3, with D maybe TRBD1 (5 bases). The CDR3 spans 14 residues. V was cut by 2 bases and J by 1 base, with 7 bases left in between. CDR1 is SGHTA, CDR2 FQGTGA, per germline.

This chain joins TRBV4-1 and TRBJ2-3; no reliable D call. Trimming cost V 0 bases and J 7 bases, with 8 bases left between them. The CDR3 spans 13 residues. Germline V gene lookup returns CDR1 MGHRA and CDR2 YSYEKL. CDR3 nucleotide sequence: TGCGCCAGCAGCCAAGATGTCGCATATACGCAGTATTTT. Protein product: CASSQDVAYTQYF.

The chain employs TRBV12-3 or TRBV12-4 and TRBJ1-1; TRBD1 is a possible D gene (5 bases). V lost 5 bases to trimming and J lost 9 bases, with 13 bases between them. The CDR3 contains 12 residues. Here the CDR3 reads CASSNPGTQAFF. The CDR3 DNA follows: TGTGCCAGCAGTAATCCCGGGACCCAAGCTTTCTTT.

The CDR3 protein is CASSLEGRDYEQYF. The CDR3 DNA reads as TGTGCCAGCAGCTTAGAGGGACGTGACTACGAGCAGTACTTC. V gene TRBV11-2 combines with J gene TRBJ2-7; D possibly uses TRBD1 or TRBD2 (5 bases each). The CDR3 has 14 residues. Germline loops: CDR1 SGHAT, CDR2 FQNNGV. V was shortened by 0 bases and J by 3 bases, with 9 bases between the two germline ends.

The chain joins TRBV7-8 to TRBJ2-1; 13 nucleotides agree with TRBD2. Germline V gene sequence: CDR1 SGHVS, CDR2 FQNEAQ. V shed 3 bases and J 8 bases; nucleotides not matched to a gene: 4. This CDR3 region has 15 residues. CDR3 in DNA: TGTGCCAGCAGCTTTGGGACTAGCGGGACCTATGAGCAGTTCTTC. The encoded protein is CASSFGTSGTYEQFF.

This sequence joins TRBV7-2 and TRBJ2-3, with 8 positions matching TRBD2. The V segment lost 3 bases and the J segment 1 base; nucleotides outside the gene matches: 12. CDR3 size: 18 residues. Looked up from germline, CDR1 is SGHTA and CDR2 is FQGNSA. In DNA form, the CDR3 reads TGTGCCAGCAGCTTTAGAGCCCTTTCGGGAGGGGGCACAGATACGCAGTATTTT. Protein product: CASSFRALSGGGTDTQYF.

The chain couples TRBV3-1 (or the pseudogene TRBV3-2) to TRBJ2-7; D is unclear. CDR1 and CDR2 (germline): LGHDT, YNNKEL (reference sequence). V was trimmed by 1 base and J by 0 bases, leaving 19 bases between them. This CDR3 is built from 18 residues. The CDR3 loop reads CASSQGLDRGLSSYEQYF. The CDR3 bases are TGTGCCAGCAGCCAAGGTTTGGATAGAGGCCTGAGCTCCTACGAGCAGTACTTC.